This T cell receptor (beta chain) is drawn from a study of long-term antiretroviral therapy in people with HIV. Samples were assayed with immunoSEQ v3.0 at survey level. Profiling relied on immunoSEQ multiplex PCR, and the TCRdb table lists in-frame clones only, not all of them. The sample includes about 21,000 clones, 79% of them seen just once. Germline V lookup: CDR1 SGHRS, CDR2 YFSETQ. Unmatched junction bases numbered 11, after V lost 4 bases and J lost 5 bases. This CDR3 contains 16 residues. The source was unsorted PBMCs, collected 4.1 years after starting antiretroviral therapy. This sequence joins TRBV5-1 and TRBJ2-1, with TRBD2 matching over 8 bases. This receptor was identified in a woman in her thirties or forties with HIV. The CDR3 reads CASSPTPGLGDNEQFF. In DNA, the CDR3 is TGCGCCAGCAGCCCGACACCGGGACTAGGGGACAATGAGCAGTTCTTC.